This is a list of T cell receptor beta chains from one sample in a study of cytomegalovirus exposure and HLA in healthy donors. The assay was immunoSEQ multiplex PCR, and TCRdb's table has in-frame clones only and misses some. The sample holds around 230,000 clones; around 80% are singletons and the top ten take around 6%. Source material: PBMCs. These receptors came from a man aged 35 to 55 in good health and CMV-seropositive. The CDR3 runs from the conserved cysteine through the conserved F or W. The D gene is left open where the match is weak. Some rows have no size entry. The others give once, few or many, or a class for an expanded clone.

-,TRBV7-6,-,TRBJ2-5,CASSLIVQETQYF,TGTGCCAGCAGCTTAATCGTCCAAGAGACCCAGTACTTC
-,TRBV9,-,TRBJ1-3,CASSVARGGGNTIYF,TGTGCCAGCAGCGTAGCGCGGGGTGGTGGAAACACCATATATTTT
-,TRBV18,-,TRBJ1-1,CASSPIGLVGEAFF,TGTGCCAGCTCACCTATAGGACTTGTAGGTGAAGCTTTCTTT
-,TRBV15,TRBD2,TRBJ2-7,CATSRPSGAYEQYF,TGTGCCACCAGCAGGCCTAGCGGGGCGTACGAGCAGTACTTC
-,TRBV27,TRBD2,TRBJ2-3,CASLSRALSGSGTDTQYF,TGTGCCAGCTTGAGCCGGGCCCTTAGCGGGAGTGGCACAGATACGCAGTATTTT
-,TRBV7-6,-,TRBJ1-1,CASSLGPAGTNTEAFF,TGTGCCAGCAGCTTAGGTCCCGCAGGAACGAACACTGAAGCTTTCTTT
-,TRBV7-6,-,TRBJ2-1,CASSLKGGSSYNEQFF,TGTGCCAGCAGCTTGAAAGGTGGGAGTTCCTACAATGAGCAGTTCTTC
-,TRBV5-1,TRBD1,TRBJ1-2,CASSRDPGQHYGYTF,TGCGCCAGCAGCCGGGACCCGGGACAGCACTATGGCTACACCTTC
few,TRBV15,-,TRBJ2-7,CATSTQTGGPYEQYF,TGTGCCACCAGCACCCAGACAGGCGGTCCCTACGAGCAGTACTTC
-,TRBV19,TRBD1,TRBJ2-5,CASSPGQAVRETQYF,TGTGCCAGTAGTCCCGGACAGGCCGTACGGGAGACCCAGTACTTC
-,TRBV19,-,TRBJ1-2,CASNPQVGANYGYTF,TGTGCCAGTAATCCACAGGTCGGAGCTAACTATGGCTACACCTTC
-,TRBV6-5,-,TRBJ2-7,CASSRTETYEQYF,TGTGCCAGCAGTAGGACAGAAACCTACGAGCAGTACTTC
-,TRBV5-1,TRBD2,TRBJ2-7,CASSLRAGESYEQYF,TGCGCCAGCAGCTTGCGAGCGGGAGAGTCCTACGAGCAGTACTTC
-,TRBV6-5,TRBD1,TRBJ2-5,CASSYKQGARETQYF,TGTGCCAGCAGTTACAAACAGGGGGCTCGGGAGACCCAGTACTTC